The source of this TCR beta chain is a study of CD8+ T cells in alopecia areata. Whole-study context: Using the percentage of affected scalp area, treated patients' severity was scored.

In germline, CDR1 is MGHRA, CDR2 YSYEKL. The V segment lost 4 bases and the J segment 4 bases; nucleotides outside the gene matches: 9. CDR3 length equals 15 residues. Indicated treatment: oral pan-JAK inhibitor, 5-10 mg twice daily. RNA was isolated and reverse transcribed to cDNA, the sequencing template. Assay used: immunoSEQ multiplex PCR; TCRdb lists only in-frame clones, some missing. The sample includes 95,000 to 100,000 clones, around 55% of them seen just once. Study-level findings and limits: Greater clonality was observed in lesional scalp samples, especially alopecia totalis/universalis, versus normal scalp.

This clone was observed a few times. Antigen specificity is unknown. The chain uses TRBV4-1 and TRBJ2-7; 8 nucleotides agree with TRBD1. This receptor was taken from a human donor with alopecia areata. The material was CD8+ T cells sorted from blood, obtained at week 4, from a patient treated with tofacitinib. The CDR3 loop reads CASSLKGQGSYEQYF. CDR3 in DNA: TGCGCCAGCAGCCTAAAAGGACAGGGTTCGTACGAGCAGTACTTC.